This T cell receptor beta chain was identified in a study of Ad26.COV2.S vaccination and SARS-CoV-2 variants. The CDR3 loop spans 14 amino acids. V shed 4 bases and J 4 bases; nucleotides not matched to a gene: 4. Germline CDR1 and CDR2: SEHNR and FQNEAQ (reference sequence). Profiling relied on immunoSEQ multiplex PCR, and the TCRdb table lists in-frame clones only, not all of them. The data show roughly 400,000 clones, less than 95% seen once. Treatment indicated: roughly 20 received Ad26.COV2.S at low or high dose, single or two shots; 5 received placebo; per-sample allocation not given. Collection of samples fell on day 63 after the first vaccine or placebo injection. An Ad26 vector that expressed Wuhan-strain SARS-CoV-2 spike constituted the vaccine.

Source: peripheral blood, taken in a trial of Ad26.COV2.S vaccine versus placebo. The chain joins TRBV7-9 to TRBJ2-5, with 9 bases that match TRBD1. The clonotype comes from a person aged 18 to 59 who received the Ad26.COV2.S COVID-19 vaccine or a placebo. CDR3 region: CASSWDRAPETQYF. The DNA for the CDR3 is TGTGCCAGCAGCTGGGACAGGGCCCCAGAGACCCAGTACTTC.